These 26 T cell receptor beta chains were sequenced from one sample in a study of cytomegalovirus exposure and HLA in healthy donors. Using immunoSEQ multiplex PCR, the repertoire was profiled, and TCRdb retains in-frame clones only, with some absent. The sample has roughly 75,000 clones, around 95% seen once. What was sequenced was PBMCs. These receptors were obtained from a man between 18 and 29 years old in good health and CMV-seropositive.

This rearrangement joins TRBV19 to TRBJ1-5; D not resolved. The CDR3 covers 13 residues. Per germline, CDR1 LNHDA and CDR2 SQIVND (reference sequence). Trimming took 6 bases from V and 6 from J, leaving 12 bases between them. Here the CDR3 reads CASSLRVGQPQHF. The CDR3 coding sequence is TGTGCCAGTAGCCTCCGCGTCGGTCAGCCCCAGCATTTT.

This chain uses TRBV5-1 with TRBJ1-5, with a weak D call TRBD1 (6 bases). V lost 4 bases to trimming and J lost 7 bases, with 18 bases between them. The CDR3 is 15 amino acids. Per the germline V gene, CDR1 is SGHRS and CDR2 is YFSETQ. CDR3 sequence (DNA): TGCGCCAGCAGCCCCGGAGGGGGGGAACTCCAGCCCCAGCATTTT. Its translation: CASSPGGGELQPQHF.

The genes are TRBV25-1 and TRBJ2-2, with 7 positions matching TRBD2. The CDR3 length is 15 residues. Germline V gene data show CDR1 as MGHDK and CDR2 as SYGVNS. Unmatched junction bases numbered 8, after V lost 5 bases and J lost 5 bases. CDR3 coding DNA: TGTGCCAGCAGTAGGGAGGGCCTTGGAACCGGGGAGCTGTTTTTT. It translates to CASSREGLGTGELFF.

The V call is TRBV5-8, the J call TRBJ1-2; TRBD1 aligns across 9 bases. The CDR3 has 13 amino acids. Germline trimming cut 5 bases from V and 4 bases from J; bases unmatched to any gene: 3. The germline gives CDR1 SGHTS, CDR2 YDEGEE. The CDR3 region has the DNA TGTGCCAGCAGACAGGACAGGGGCTATGGCTACACCTTC. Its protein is CASRQDRGYGYTF.

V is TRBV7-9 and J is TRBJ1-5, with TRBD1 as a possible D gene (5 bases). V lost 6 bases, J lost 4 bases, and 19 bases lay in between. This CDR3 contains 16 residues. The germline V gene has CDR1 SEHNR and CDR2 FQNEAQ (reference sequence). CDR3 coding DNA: TGTGCCAGCAGTCATTGGGGCCTAGGGGCAAATCAGCCCCAGCATTTT. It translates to CASSHWGLGANQPQHF. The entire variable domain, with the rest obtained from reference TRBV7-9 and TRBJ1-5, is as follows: DTGVSQNPRHKITKRGQNVTFRCDPISEHNRLYWYRQTLGQGPEFLTYFQNEAQLEKSRLLSDRFSAERPKGSFSTLEIQRTEQGDSAMYLCASSHWGLGANQPQHFGDGTRLSIL.

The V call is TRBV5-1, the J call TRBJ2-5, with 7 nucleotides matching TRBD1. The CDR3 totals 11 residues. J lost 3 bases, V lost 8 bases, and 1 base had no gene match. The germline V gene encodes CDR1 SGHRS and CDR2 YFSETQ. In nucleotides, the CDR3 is TGCGCCAGAACAGGGGAAGAGACCCAGTACTTC. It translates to CARTGEETQYF.

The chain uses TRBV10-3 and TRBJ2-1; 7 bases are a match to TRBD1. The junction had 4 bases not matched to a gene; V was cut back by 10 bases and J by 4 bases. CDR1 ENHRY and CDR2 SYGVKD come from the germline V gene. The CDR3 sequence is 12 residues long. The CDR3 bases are TGTGCCACAGGACAGGAGTACAATGAGCAGTTCTTC. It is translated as CATGQEYNEQFF.

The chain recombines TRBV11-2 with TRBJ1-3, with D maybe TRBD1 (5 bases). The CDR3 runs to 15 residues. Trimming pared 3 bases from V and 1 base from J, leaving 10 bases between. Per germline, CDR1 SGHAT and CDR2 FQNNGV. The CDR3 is CASSLEGLSGNTIYF. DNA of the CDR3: TGTGCCAGCAGCTTGGAGGGGCTATCTGGAAACACCATATATTTT.

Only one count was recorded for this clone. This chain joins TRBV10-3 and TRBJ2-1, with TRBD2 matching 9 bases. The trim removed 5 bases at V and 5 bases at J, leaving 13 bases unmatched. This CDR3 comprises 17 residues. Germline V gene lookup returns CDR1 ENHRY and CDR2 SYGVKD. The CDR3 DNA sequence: TGTGCCATCAGTTATAAGGAGTTTGCGGGAGGGCACAATGAGCAGTTCTTC. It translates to CAISYKEFAGGHNEQFF.

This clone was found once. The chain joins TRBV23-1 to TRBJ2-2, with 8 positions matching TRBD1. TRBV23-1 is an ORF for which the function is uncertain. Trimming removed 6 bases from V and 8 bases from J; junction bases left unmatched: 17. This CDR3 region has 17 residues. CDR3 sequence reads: CASRWAGGGNGRGELFF. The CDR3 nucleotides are TGCGCCAGCAGGTGGGCAGGGGGCGGTAATGGGAGGGGGGAGCTGTTTTTT.

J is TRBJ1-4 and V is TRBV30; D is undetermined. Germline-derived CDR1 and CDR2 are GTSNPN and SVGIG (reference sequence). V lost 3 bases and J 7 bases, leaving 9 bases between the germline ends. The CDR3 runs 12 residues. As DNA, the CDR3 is TGTGCCTGGAGCCAGACGGGTGAAAAACTGTTTTTT. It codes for CAWSQTGEKLFF.

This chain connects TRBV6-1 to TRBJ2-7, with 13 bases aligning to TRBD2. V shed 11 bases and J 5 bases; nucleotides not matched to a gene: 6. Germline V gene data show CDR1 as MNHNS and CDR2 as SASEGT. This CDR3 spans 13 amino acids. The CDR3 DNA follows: TGTGCCGGACTAGCGGGAGAGCACAACGAGCAGTACTTC. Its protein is CAGLAGEHNEQYF.

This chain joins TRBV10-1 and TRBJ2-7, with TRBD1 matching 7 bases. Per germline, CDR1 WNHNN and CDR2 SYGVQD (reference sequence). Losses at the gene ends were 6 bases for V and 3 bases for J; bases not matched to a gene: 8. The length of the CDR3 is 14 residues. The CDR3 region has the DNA TGCGCCAGCAGCCTCGGGACAGAGAACTACGAGCAGTACTTC. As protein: CASSLGTENYEQYF.

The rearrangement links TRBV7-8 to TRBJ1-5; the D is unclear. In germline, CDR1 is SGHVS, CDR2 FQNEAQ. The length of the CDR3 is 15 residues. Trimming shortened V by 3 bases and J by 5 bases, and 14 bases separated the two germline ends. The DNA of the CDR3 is TGTGCCAGCAGCTTTTCAACGGGTCTCCATCAGCCCCAGCATTTT. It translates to CASSFSTGLHQPQHF.

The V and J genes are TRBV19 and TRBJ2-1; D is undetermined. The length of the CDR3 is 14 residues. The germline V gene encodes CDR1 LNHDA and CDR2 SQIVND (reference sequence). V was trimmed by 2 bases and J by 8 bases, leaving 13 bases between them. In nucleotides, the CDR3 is TGTGCCAGTAGTATATCCCGGCAACGGGATGAGCAGTTCTTC. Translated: CASSISRQRDEQFF.

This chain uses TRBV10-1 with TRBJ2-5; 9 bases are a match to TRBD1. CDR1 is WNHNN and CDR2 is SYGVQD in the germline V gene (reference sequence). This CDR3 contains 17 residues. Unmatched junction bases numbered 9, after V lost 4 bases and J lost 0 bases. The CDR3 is CASSGLPGQGYQETQYF. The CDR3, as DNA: TGCGCCAGCAGTGGGTTACCGGGACAGGGATACCAAGAGACCCAGTACTTC.

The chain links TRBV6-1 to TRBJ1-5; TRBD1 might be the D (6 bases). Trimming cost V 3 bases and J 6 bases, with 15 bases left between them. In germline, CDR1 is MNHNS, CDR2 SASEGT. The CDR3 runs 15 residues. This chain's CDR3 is CASSEGSGVSQPQHF. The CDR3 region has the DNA TGTGCCAGCAGTGAGGGTTCAGGGGTTAGTCAGCCCCAGCATTTT.

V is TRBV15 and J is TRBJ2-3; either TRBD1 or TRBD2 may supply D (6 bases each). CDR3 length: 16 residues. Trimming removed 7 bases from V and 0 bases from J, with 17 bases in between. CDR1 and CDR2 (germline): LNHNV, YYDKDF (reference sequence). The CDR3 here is CATTRGGAFSTDTQYF. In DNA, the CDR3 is TGTGCCACCACCAGGGGAGGAGCATTCAGCACAGATACGCAGTATTTT.

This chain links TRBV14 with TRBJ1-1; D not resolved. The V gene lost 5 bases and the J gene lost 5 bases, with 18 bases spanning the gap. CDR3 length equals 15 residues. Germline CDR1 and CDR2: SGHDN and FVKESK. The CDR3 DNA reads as TGTGCCAGCAGCTCCTTTATGGGAGAGGATACTGAAGCTTTCTTT. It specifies CASSSFMGEDTEAFF.

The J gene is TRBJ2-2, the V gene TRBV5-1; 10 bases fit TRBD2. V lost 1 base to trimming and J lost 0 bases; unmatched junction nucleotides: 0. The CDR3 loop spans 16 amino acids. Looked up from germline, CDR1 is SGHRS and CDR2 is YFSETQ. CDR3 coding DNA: TGCGCCAGCAGCTTGACTAGCGGGGCGAACACCGGGGAGCTGTTTTTT. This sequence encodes CASSLTSGANTGELFF.

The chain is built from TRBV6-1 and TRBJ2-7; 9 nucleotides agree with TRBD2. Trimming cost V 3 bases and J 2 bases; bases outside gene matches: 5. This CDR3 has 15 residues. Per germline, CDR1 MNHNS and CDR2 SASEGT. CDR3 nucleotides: TGTGCCAGCAGTGATGTGACTAGCGGACCCTACGAGCAGTACTTC. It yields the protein CASSDVTSGPYEQYF.

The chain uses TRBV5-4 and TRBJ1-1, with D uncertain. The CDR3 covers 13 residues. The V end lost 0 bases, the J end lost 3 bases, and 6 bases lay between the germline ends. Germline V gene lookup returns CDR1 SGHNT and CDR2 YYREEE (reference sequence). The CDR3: CASSLDRDTEAFF. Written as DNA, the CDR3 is TGTGCCAGCAGCTTGGACAGAGACACTGAAGCTTTCTTT.

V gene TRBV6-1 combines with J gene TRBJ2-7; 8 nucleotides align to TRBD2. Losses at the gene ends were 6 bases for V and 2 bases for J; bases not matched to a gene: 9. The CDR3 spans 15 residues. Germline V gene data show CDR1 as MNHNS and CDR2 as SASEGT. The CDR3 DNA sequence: TGTGCCAGCAGGGAGGGGCTAGCGGGCGCCTACGAGCAGTACTTC. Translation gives CASREGLAGAYEQYF.

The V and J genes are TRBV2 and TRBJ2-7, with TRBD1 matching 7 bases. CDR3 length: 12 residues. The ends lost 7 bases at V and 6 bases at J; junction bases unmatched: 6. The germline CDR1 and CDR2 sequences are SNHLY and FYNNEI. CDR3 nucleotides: TGTGCCAGCAACCTGGGACAGAGCGAGCAGTACTTC. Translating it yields CASNLGQSEQYF.

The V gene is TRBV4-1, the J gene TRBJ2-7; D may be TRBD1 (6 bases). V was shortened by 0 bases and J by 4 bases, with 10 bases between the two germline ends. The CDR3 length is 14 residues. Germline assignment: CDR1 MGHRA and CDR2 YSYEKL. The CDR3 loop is CASSQEGQNYEQYF. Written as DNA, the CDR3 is TGCGCCAGCAGCCAAGAAGGACAGAATTACGAGCAGTACTTC.

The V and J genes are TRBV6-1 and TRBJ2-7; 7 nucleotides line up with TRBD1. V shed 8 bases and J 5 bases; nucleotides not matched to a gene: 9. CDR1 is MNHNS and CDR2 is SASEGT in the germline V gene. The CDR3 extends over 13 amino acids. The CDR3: CASLDRVAHEQYF. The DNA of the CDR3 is TGTGCCAGCCTAGACAGGGTAGCGCACGAGCAGTACTTC.